The subject of this entry is one TCR beta chain. The time point: after dendritic cell vaccination, including at tumor progression/relapse. Input was roughly 2.2 ug genomic DNA, or all available if less. The repertoire was sequenced with immunoSEQ multiplex PCR; TCRdb's copy has only in-frame clones and lacks some. The data contain around 10,000 clones, around 84% of them singletons. These data originate in a study of glioma-infiltrating T cells after dendritic cell vaccination. Germline V lookup: CDR1 MRHNA, CDR2 SNTAGT. V dropped 5 bases and J dropped 4; count of bases not matched to a gene: 5. The CDR3 contains 15 residues.

This TCR was recovered from a human donor with glioblastoma. This chain connects TRBV6-4 to TRBJ2-2, with 9 bases identical to TRBD2. Sequences were derived from blood, sampled after dendritic cell vaccination. CDR3 region: CASSSLAGGTGELFF. For the CDR3, the DNA is TGTGCCAGCAGTTCACTAGCGGGCGGCACCGGGGAGCTGTTTTTT.